The entry below gives a single T cell receptor (beta chain) sequence along with its context. This sample is part of a study of shared clonotypes between healthy human individuals. As defined, naive CD8 cells were CD45RO-negative and positively selected for CCR7, with terminally differentiated effector memory CD45RA+ cells excluded. Germline V gene lookup returns CDR1 SEHNR and CDR2 FQNEAQ (reference sequence). V gave up 4 bases and J gave up 5 bases, with 11 bases separating them. The CDR3 sequence is 13 residues long. The method was immunoSEQ multiplex PCR; TCRdb's version includes in-frame clones alone and lacks a portion of them. The data contain around 2,000,000 clones, approximately 95% of them seen just once; the ten biggest clones take up around 1%.

The source material was naive CD8+ T cells sorted from blood. The chain combines TRBV7-9 with TRBJ1-1, with no clear D. This sequence originates from a man aged 18 to 29 in good health. The CDR3 bases are TGTGCCAGCAGCTCGCTCCTAGGAACTGAAGCTTTCTTT. Its protein is CASSSLLGTEAFF.